This T cell receptor (beta chain) was captured in a study of control samples from healthy donors and cancer patients (dated by TCRdb to the early 2020s). Library prep was done by the immunoSEQ multiplex PCR assay. Not all clones reach the TCRdb copy of this immuneACCESS table, which keeps in-frame sequences only. Checked studies attribute under half of the gap to unresolved V genes and leave the rest unexplained. Present in this sample are around 55,000 clones, approximately 95% of which were seen just once. About 1.1% of the sample belongs to the ten largest clones. On this clone: The antigen it recognizes is unknown. Per-base quality was not reported, and no clone a single base away is much larger than it.

This TCR was sampled from a young woman in good health. The sequenced sample consisted of blood.

The sequenced DNA is TGTGCCACCAGCAGAGGAATGGCTCATGGGTACAATGAGCAGTTCTTC. Translated, this is CATSRGMAHGYNEQFF. The chain links TRBV15 with TRBJ2-1; the D gene is not confidently resolved. The CDR3 starts with the cysteine, ends with the phenylalanine, and has 16 residues. Kept here is only the CDR3 DNA, which spans 48 bases and is read in frame from base 1. V lost 1 base and J lost 4 bases; the stretch between them is 14 bases long. The germline V gene (reference sequence) provides CDR1 LNHNV and CDR2 YYDKDF.